This TCR beta chain was recovered during a study of T-cell reconstitution after alpha-beta-depleted transplantation in children. TCRbeta library construction was performed incorporating unique molecular identifiers. TCRdb used MiXCR to reprocess the PCR reads, holding one entry per CDR3 protein. The sample records about 640,000 distinct CDR3 sequences, around 17% being singletons. This clonotype was found many times. CDR3 size: 16 residues. V lost 0 bases to trimming and J lost 8 bases, with 15 bases between them. Germline V gives CDR1 SGHKS, CDR2 YYEKEE (reference sequence). The input for sequencing was PBMCs from the stem cell graft donor, taken from the stem cell graft. The rearrangement joins TRBV5-5 to TRBJ1-6, with a weak D call TRBD1 (5 bases). This clonotype was obtained from a human donor who donated a stem cell graft to a child with acute myeloid leukemia. CDR3 DNA: TGTGCCAGCAGCTTGGCGGGACCTCCTCTGGATTCACCCCTCCACTTT. This sequence encodes CASSLAGPPLDSPLHF.